This T cell receptor beta chain was retrieved from a study of T cell responses to AZD1222 COVID-19 vaccine. The protocol was immunoSEQ multiplex PCR, while the TCRdb copy is restricted to in-frame clones and leaves out a portion. The top ten hold about 1.3% of the sample, which has fewer than 85,000 clones, 80% to 90% seen once. General study results and limits: Repertoire sampling happened only post peak T cell response. Close to half of spike-specific TCRs reportedly recognize unmutated variant regions.

As concerns this clone: Antigen specificity is unknown.

The sequence came from an adult who received the AZD1222 COVID-19 vaccine. The sequencing used peripheral blood, collected 28 days after the second AZD1222 dose.

The CDR3 reads CASSLMNTEAFF. CDR3 coding DNA: TGTGCCAGCAGTTTAATGAACACTGAAGCTTTCTTT. The rearrangement joins TRBV28 to TRBJ1-1; D gene uncertain. V lost 2 bases, J lost 0 bases, and 1 base lay in between. Per the germline V gene, CDR1 is MDHEN and CDR2 is SYDVKM. The CDR3 is made up of 12 amino acids.